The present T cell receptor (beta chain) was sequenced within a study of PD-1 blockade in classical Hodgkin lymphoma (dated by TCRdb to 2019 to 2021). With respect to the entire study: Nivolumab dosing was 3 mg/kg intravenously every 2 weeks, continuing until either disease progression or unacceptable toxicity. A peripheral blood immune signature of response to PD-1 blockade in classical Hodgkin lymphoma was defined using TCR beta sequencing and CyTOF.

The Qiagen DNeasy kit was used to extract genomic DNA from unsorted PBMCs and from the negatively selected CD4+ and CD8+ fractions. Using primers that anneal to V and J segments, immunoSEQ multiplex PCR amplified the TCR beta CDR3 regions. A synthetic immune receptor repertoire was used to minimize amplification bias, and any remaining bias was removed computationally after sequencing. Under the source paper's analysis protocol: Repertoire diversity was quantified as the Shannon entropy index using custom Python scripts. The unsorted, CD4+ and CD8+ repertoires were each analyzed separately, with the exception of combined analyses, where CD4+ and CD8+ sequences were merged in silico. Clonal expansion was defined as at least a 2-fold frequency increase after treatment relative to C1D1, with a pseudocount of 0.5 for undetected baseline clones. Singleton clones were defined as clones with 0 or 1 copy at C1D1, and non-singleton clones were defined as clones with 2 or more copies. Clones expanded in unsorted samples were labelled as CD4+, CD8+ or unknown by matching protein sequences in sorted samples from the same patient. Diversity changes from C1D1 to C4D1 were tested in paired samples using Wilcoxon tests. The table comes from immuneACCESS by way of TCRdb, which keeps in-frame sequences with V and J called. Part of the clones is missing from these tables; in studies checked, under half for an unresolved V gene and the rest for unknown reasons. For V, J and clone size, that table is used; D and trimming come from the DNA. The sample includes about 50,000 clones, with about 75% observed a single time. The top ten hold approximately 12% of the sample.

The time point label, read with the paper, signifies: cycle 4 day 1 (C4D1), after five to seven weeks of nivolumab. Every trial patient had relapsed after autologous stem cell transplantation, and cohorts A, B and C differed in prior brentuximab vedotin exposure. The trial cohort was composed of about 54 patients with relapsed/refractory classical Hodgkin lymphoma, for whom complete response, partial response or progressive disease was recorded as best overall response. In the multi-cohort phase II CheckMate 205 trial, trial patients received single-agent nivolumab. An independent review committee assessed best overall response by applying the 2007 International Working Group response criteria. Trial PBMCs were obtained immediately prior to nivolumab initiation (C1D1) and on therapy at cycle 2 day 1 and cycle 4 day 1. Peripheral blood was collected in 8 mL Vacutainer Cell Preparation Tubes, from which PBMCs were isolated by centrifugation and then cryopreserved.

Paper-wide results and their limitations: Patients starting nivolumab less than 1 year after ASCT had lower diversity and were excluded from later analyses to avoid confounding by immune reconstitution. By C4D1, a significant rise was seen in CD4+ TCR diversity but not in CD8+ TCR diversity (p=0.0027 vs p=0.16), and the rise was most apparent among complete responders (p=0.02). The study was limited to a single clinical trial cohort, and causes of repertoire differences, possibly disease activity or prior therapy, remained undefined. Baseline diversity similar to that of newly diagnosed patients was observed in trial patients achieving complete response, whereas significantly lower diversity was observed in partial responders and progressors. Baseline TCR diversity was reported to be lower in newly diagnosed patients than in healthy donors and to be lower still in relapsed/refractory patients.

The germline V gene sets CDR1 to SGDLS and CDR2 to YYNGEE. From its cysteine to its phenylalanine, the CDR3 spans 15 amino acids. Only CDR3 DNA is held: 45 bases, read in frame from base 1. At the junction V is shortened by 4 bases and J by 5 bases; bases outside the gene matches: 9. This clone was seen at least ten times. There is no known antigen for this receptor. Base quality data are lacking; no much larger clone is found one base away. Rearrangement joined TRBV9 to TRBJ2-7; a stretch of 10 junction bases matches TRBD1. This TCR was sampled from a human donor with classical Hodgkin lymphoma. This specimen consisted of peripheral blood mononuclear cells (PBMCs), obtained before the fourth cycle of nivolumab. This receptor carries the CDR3 CASSLEGQGSHEQYF. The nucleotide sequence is TGTGCCAGCAGCTTAGAGGGACAGGGGAGCCACGAGCAGTACTTC.